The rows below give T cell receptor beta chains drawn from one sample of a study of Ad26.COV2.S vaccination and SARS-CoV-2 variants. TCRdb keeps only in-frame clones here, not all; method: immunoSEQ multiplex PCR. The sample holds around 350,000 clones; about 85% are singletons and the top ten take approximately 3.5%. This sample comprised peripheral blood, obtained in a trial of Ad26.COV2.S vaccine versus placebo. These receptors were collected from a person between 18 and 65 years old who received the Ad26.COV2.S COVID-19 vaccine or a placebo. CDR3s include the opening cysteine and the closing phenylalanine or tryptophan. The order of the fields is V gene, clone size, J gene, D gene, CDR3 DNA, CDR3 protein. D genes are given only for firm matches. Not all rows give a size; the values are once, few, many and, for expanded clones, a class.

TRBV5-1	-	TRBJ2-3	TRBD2	TGCGCCAGCAGCTCTAGCGGGAGGGCAGATACGCAGTATTTT	CASSSSGRADTQYF
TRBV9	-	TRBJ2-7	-	TGTGCCAGCAGCGTAGGTGGCAGGGGCTCTGGGGAGCAGTACTTC	CASSVGGRGSGEQYF
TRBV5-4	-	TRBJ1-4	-	TGTGCCAGCAGCTCCGGACAGATGAATGAAAAACTGTTTTTT	CASSSGQMNEKLFF
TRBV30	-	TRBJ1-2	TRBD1	TGTGCCTGGAGTCAGGGGACAGGGGCAAACTATGGCTACACCTTC	CAWSQGTGANYGYTF
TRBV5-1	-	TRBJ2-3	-	TGCGCCAGCAGCTTGGCGGCTACCACAGATACGCAGTATTTT	CASSLAATTDTQYF
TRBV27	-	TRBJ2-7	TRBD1	TGTGCCAGCAGAGGACAGGGGTTCTCCAACGAGCAGTACTTC	CASRGQGFSNEQYF
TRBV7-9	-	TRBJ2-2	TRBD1	TGTGCCAGCGACAGGGGGCAGGTCGGGGAGCTGTTTTTT	CASDRGQVGELFF
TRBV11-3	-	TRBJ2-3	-	TGTGCCAGCAGCTTAGGCGGTAGCCGTAGCACAGATACGCAGTATTTT	CASSLGGSRSTDTQYF
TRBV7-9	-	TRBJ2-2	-	TGTGCCAGCCGAGGGTTCGGTCGACCCACCGGGGAGCTGTTTTTT	CASRGFGRPTGELFF
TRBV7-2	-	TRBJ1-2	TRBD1	TGTGCCAGCAGCCACGGGGACAGGGGGCTAAGACGTTCGGGCTACACCTTC	CASSHGDRGLRRSGYTF
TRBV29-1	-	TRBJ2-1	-	TGCAGCGCTGTGGGGCCCCGGGGCACAATCGATGAGCAGTTCTTC	CSAVGPRGTIDEQFF
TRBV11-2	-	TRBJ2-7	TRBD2	TGTGCCAGCAGCTCCGGGACTAGGATAACCTACGAGCAGTACTTC	CASSSGTRITYEQYF
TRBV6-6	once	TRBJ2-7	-	TGTGCCAGCAGTTATTATGAGGTTTCATACGAGCAGTACTTC	CASSYYEVSYEQYF
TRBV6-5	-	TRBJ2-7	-	TGTGCCAGCAGTTACTCGAAAATGGGGTACGAGCAGTACTTC	CASSYSKMGYEQYF
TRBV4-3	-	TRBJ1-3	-	TGCGCCAGCAGCCAAGATTTAAGGAGGGGCCGCTCAAACACCATATATTTT	CASSQDLRRGRSNTIYF
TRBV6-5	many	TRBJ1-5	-	TGTGCCAGCAGCCCATTCTACCGGAATCAGCCCCAGCATTTT	CASSPFYRNQPQHF
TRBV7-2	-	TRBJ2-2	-	TGTGCCAGCAGCTTAGCCCCTGTGGGAGTAGGGGCCGGGGAGCTGTTTTTT	CASSLAPVGVGAGELFF
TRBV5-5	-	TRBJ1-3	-	TGTGCCAGCAGCTGGACACCGGTCTCTGGAAACACCATATATTTT	CASSWTPVSGNTIYF
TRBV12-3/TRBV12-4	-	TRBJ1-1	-	TGTGCCAGCAGTCCGGACTCCCCGGAAGCTTTCTTT	CASSPDSPEAFF
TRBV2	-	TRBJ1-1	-	TGTGCCAGCAGTGGGTCTTGGGTCGGCGACACTGAAGCTTTCTTT	CASSGSWVGDTEAFF
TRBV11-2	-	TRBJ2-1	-	TGTGCCAGCAGCTTATTAGGAGCCTACAATGAGCAGTTCTTC	CASSLLGAYNEQFF
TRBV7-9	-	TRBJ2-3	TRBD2	TGTGCCAGCAGCTTCGGTTCTAGCGGGGTCACAGATACGCAGTATTTT	CASSFGSSGVTDTQYF
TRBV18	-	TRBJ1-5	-	TGTGCCAGCTCACCGGCGGAACTCCTCAATCAGCCCCAGCATTTT	CASSPAELLNQPQHF
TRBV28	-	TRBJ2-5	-	TGTGCCAGCAGACGCGGGGCTCCAGAGACCCAGTACTTC	CASRRGAPETQYF
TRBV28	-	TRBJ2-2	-	TGTGCCAGCAGCCCGCGGTATTACGGGACAACCGGGGAGCTGTTTTTT	CASSPRYYGTTGELFF
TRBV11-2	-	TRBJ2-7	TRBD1	TGTGCCAGCAGCTCATTCAGACAGGGGAAGTTTAAGCAGTACTTC	CASSSFRQGKFKQYF
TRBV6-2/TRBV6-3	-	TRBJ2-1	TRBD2	TGTGCCAGCAGTACTAGCGGGGGGTTAGGGGATGAGCAGTTCTTC	CASSTSGGLGDEQFF
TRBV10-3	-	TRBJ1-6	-	TGTGCCATCAGTGAGTCCCCGACAAGCAGGACGCATTCACCCCTCCACTTT	CAISESPTSRTHSPLHF
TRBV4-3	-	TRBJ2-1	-	TGCGCCAGCAGCCAAGATCGGCCAGGGTCGAACAATGAGCAGTTCTTC	CASSQDRPGSNNEQFF
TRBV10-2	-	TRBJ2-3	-	TGCGCCAGCAGTGAGATATCAGATACGCAGTATTTT	CASSEISDTQYF
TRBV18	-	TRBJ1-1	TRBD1	TGTGCCAGCTCACCACCGGGGACAGGCGATGGGGCTTTCTTT	CASSPPGTGDGAFF
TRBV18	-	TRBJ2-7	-	TGTGCCAGCTCACCACGGCCCGGGACCTCCTACGAGCAGTACTTC	CASSPRPGTSYEQYF
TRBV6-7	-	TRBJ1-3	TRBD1	TGTGCCAGCAGTTACCTCGACAGGGGGGAGATGTATGGAAACACCATATATTTT	CASSYLDRGEMYGNTIYF
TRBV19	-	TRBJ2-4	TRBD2	TGTGCCAGTAGTGGGACCGGACTAGTGAACATTCAGTACTTC	CASSGTGLVNIQYF
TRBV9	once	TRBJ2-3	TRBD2	TGTGCCAGCAGCGCCCGGGGACTAGCGGGAGTCCTCACAGATACGCAGTATTTT	CASSARGLAGVLTDTQYF
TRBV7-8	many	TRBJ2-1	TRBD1	TGTGCCAGCAGCTTAGTGGGGACAGGGAGCGATGAGCAGTTCTTC	CASSLVGTGSDEQFF
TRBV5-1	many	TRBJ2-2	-	TGCGCCAGCAGCTTGCTTTATTCGGGCACCGGGGAGCTGTTTTTT	CASSLLYSGTGELFF
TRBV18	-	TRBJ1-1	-	TGTGCCAGCTCGGAGGAGATGAACACTGAAGCTTTCTTT	CASSEEMNTEAFF
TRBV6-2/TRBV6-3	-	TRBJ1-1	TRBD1	TGTGCCAGCAGTTCGCCCTGGGACAGGGCGAACACTGAAGCTTTCTTT	CASSSPWDRANTEAFF
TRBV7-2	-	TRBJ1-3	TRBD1	TGTGCCAGCAGCTTACGACAGGGGGCTGGAAACACCATATATTTT	CASSLRQGAGNTIYF
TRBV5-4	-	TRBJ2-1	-	TGTGCCAGCAGCTTCGGGTTAAAGCAAGGCTACAATGAGCAGTTCTTC	CASSFGLKQGYNEQFF
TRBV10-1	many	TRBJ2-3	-	TGCGCCAGCAGTCGGACCTTCACAGATACGCAGTATTTT	CASSRTFTDTQYF
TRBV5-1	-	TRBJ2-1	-	TGCGCCAGCAGCTCTACTAATGAGCAGTTCTTC	CASSSTNEQFF
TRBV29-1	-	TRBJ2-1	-	TGCAGCGTTGAAAGTGGTAGAGGTACCAGAGGCGTGAATGAGCAGTTCTTC	CSVESGRGTRGVNEQFF
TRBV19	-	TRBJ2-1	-	TGTGCCAGTAGTATAGTTGCGAGTGGGTACGGTGAGCAGTTCTTC	CASSIVASGYGEQFF
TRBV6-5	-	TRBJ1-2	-	TGTGCCAGCAGTACGGACACCAGCTATGGCTACACCTTC	CASSTDTSYGYTF
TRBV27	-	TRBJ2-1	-	TGTGCCAGCAGTTTATCAAGGGACTCCTACAATGAGCAGTTCTTC	CASSLSRDSYNEQFF
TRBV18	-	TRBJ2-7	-	TGTGCCAGCTCGTCGGGACGCCGGGCCTACGAGCAGTACTTC	CASSSGRRAYEQYF
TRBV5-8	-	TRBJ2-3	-	TGTGCCAGCAGCTTGGCCGTGCTAGCGAAGACAGATACGCAGTATTTT	CASSLAVLAKTDTQYF
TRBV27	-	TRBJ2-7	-	TGTGCCAGCAGTTTATACGGGGTGAGCGAGCAGTACTTC	CASSLYGVSEQYF
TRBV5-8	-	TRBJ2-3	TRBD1	TGTGCCAGCAGCTCCAGGGGGTCCACAGATACGCAGTATTTT	CASSSRGSTDTQYF
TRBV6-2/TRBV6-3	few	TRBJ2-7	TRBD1	TGTGCCAGCAGTTACCGGACAGGTCGACCGCACTTC	CASSYRTGRPHF
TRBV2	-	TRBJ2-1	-	TGTGCCAGCAGTCTTAGACTAGTTTCCTACAATGAGCAGTTCTTC	CASSLRLVSYNEQFF
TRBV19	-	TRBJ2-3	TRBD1	TGTGCCACCCGAGACAGGGGAGGCACAGATACGCAGTATTTT	CATRDRGGTDTQYF
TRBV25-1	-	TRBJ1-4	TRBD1	TGTGCCAGCAGTCAGGGGGCAAGGGAAAAACTGTTTTTT	CASSQGAREKLFF
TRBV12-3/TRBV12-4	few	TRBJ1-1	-	TGTGCCAGCAGGGGCGTTGCTGAAGCTTTCTTT	CASRGVAEAFF
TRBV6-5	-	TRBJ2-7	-	TGTGCCAGCAGTTACGGGGAATTAGCCTACGAGCAGTACTTC	CASSYGELAYEQYF
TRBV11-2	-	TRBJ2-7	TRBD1	TGTGCCAGCACCCCCCGAAAGGTCGGACAGGGGCCTTACGAGCAGTACTTC	CASTPRKVGQGPYEQYF
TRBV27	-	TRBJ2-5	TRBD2	TGTGCCAGCAGCAGAATTCGGGAGGGGCAAGAGACCCAGTACTTC	CASSRIREGQETQYF
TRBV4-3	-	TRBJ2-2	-	TGCGCCAGCAGCCCGGGGGTGGCGGAGGCTGCGAACACCGGGGAGCTGTTTTTT	CASSPGVAEAANTGELFF